This entry is about one T cell receptor (beta chain). TCRdb passed the RT-PCR reads through MiXCR, listing each CDR3 protein once. The data hold hundreds of thousands of distinct CDR3 sequences, with 14% observed a single time. The receptor was derived from a female donor in good health, serving as a healthy control. The material sequenced was memory CD4+ T cells from blood.

The CDR3 sequence is CSALTSGSRDTQYF. The CDR3 bases are TGCAGTGCCTTGACTAGCGGGAGTCGAGATACGCAGTATTTT. V usage is TRBV20-1 and J usage is TRBJ2-3; 12 nucleotides match TRBD2. CDR3 length: 14 residues. The germline V gene has CDR1 DFQATT and CDR2 SNEGSKA (reference sequence). J gave up 5 bases and V 6 bases, and 6 bases lay outside the gene matches.